This T cell receptor beta chain derives from a study of CD8+CD57+ T cells in acquired aplastic anemia. Whole-study results and caveats: Patients and controls were found to share over 25 CD8+ CDR3 sequences.

Patients who underwent sequencing had shown CD8+CD57+ cell expansion by flow cytometry. The length of the CDR3 is 13 residues. The V and J ends lost 4 bases and 3 bases, in that order; junction bases with no gene match: 0. Looked up from germline, CDR1 is MGHDK and CDR2 is SYGVNS. With regard to this clonotype: The antigen is undetermined.

The use of genomic DNA as template underpinned the TCR beta VDJ and CDR3 profiling. TCRdb fed the reads into MiXCR, producing one record per CDR3 protein. The table has approximately 160,000 distinct CDR3 sequences, around half seen once; the top ten hold 3.2%. The sequencing input was sorted CD4+, CD8+, or CD8+CD57+ T cells (not recorded which) from PBMCs. The clonotype was recovered from a human donor with aplastic anemia. This chain connects TRBV25-1 to TRBJ2-7, with 10 bases fitting TRBD1. The CDR3 bases are TGTGCCAGCAGTGGGACAGGGGGCTACGAGCAGTACTTC. Translating it yields CASSGTGGYEQYF.